This TCR beta chain was recorded in a study of T cell changes during pregnancy in multiple sclerosis. Trimming stripped 5 bases from V and 0 bases from J, with 13 bases between. This CDR3 has 15 amino acids. The germline CDR1 and CDR2 sequences are MDHEN and SYDVKM. TCRdb keeps only in-frame clones here, not all; method: immunoSEQ multiplex PCR. The sample includes some 130,000 clones, roughly 95% of them seen just once. The chain employs TRBV28 and TRBJ1-1; D remains unclear. This receptor was identified in a female donor with multiple sclerosis, enrolled in a pregnancy study. The source material was peripheral blood, sampled after pregnancy. Here the CDR3 DNA reads TGTGCCAGCAGTGACACAAGAGAAATGAACACTGAAGCTTTCTTT. It encodes CASSDTREMNTEAFF.